These 20 T cell receptor beta chains originate from one sample sequenced in a study of blood T cell repertoires in COVID-19. Method: immunoSEQ multiplex PCR; TCRdb's copy keeps in-frame clones and lacks some. Among over 150,000 clones, about 87% were seen once, and the ten largest hold over 9%. The sample taken for sequencing was peripheral blood. The receptors were gathered from a woman between 65 and 79 years old with COVID-19, enrolled during active disease.

J is TRBJ2-2 and V is TRBV2; D is possibly TRBD1 (5 bases). With 4 bases removed from V and 1 base from J, the gap between germline ends came to 13 bases. The CDR3 sequence is 16 residues long. Germline V gives CDR1 SNHLY, CDR2 FYNNEI. The CDR3 sequence is CASSVGAAKNTGELFF. As DNA, the CDR3 is TGTGCCAGCAGTGTTGGGGCAGCCAAGAACACCGGGGAGCTGTTTTTT.

V usage is TRBV4-2 and J usage is TRBJ1-3, with D possibly matching TRBD1 (5 bases). CDR1 is LGHNA and CDR2 is YNFKEQ in the germline V gene. The CDR3 consists of 16 residues. The V end lost 0 bases, the J end lost 2 bases, and 11 bases lay between the germline ends. CDR3 sequence reads: CASSQDPQGTGNTIYF. As DNA, the CDR3 is TGTGCCAGCAGCCAAGACCCCCAGGGCACTGGAAACACCATATATTTT.

This sequence joins TRBV16 and TRBJ1-3; tentatively, D is TRBD1 (5 bases). The V and J ends lost 4 bases and 2 bases respectively, with 12 bases between them. The CDR3 loop spans 15 amino acids. Germline assignment: CDR1 KGHSY and CDR2 FQNENV. The CDR3 region is CASSLGQKTGNTIYF. The CDR3 coding sequence is TGTGCCAGCAGCCTCGGACAAAAAACTGGAAACACCATATATTTT.

The chain combines TRBV2 with TRBJ1-4; tentative D call: TRBD1 (6 bases). V was clipped by 1 base and J by 6 bases, with 12 bases between them. The CDR3 runs to 15 residues. The germline V gene has CDR1 SNHLY and CDR2 FYNNEI. The CDR3 coding sequence is TGTGCCAGCAGTGAAGGGGACACCTGGGATGAAAAACTGTTTTTT. Encoded protein: CASSEGDTWDEKLFF.

This clone was counted a single time. This chain joins TRBV23-1 and TRBJ2-1, with D possibly being TRBD2 (6 bases). TRBV23-1 is noted as an ORF with a role that remains uncertain. V was pared by 4 bases and J by 6 bases, with 13 bases between. This CDR3 contains 14 residues. CDR3 in amino acids: CASSLGTGGNEQFF. CDR3 nucleotides: TGCGCCAGCAGTCTTGGAACCGGGGGCAATGAGCAGTTCTTC.

The chain employs TRBV23-1 and TRBJ1-6; 8 nucleotides align to TRBD1. TRBV23-1 is flagged as an ORF with uncertain function. V lost 7 bases, J lost 9 bases, and 14 bases stayed unmatched. The CDR3 consists of 16 residues. CDR3 nucleotides: TGCGCCAGCACCAACAGGGGGGACATAGGACGTTCACCCCTCCACTTT. Amino acid sequence: CASTNRGDIGRSPLHF.

This chain joins TRBV3-1 (or the pseudogene TRBV3-2) and TRBJ2-7; 9 bases align to TRBD1. The CDR3 extends over 14 amino acids. J was trimmed by 6 bases and V by 5 bases; bases with no gene match: 8. CDR1 and CDR2 (germline): LGHDT, YNNKEL (reference sequence). CDR3: CASSNPQGASEQYF. The CDR3, as DNA: TGTGCCAGCAGCAACCCACAGGGGGCAAGCGAGCAGTACTTC.

The gene calls are TRBV7-9 and TRBJ2-5; D is unresolved. V lost 1 base, J lost 4 bases, and 4 bases lay in between. Germline V gives CDR1 SEHNR, CDR2 FQNEAQ (reference sequence). The CDR3 has 12 amino acids. Here the CDR3 DNA reads TGTGCCAGCAGCTTAGTCGGAGAGACCCAGTACTTC. The encoded protein is CASSLVGETQYF.

The chain has TRBV7-3 and TRBJ2-1, with 10 nucleotides matching TRBD2. The germline gives CDR1 SGHTA, CDR2 FQGTGA. The J segment lost 8 bases and the V segment lost 7 bases, leaving 11 bases of the junction unmatched. The length of the CDR3 is 15 residues. The CDR3 DNA reads as TGTGCCAGCACCCGCAGCGGGGGGGCTTCCGATGAGCAGTTCTTC. Translation gives CASTRSGGASDEQFF. Full variable domain (missing parts from reference TRBV7-3 and TRBJ2-1): GAGVSQTPSNKVTEKGKYVELRCDPISGHTALYWYRQSLGQGPEFLIYFQGTGAADDSGLPNDRFFAVRPEGSVSTLKIQRTERGDSAVYLCASTRSGGASDEQFFGPGTRLTVL.

The rearrangement joins TRBV5-1 to TRBJ1-3; unclear D gene. Germline V lookup: CDR1 SGHRS, CDR2 YFSETQ. V shed 4 bases and J shed 0 bases, with 11 bases lying between them. The CDR3 spans 15 residues. CDR3 nucleotides: TGCGCCAGCAGCCGCGAGTTAAGCTCTGGAAACACCATATATTTT. Translating it yields CASSRELSSGNTIYF.

The rearrangement links TRBV20-1 to TRBJ1-1; the D gene is possibly TRBD1 (5 bases). With 3 bases removed from V and 0 bases from J, the gap between germline ends came to 11 bases. CDR1 and CDR2 (germline): DFQATT, SNEGSKA (reference sequence). CDR3 size: 14 residues. The CDR3 DNA reads as TGCAGTGCTAGTGTCGGGGGTGTGAACACTGAAGCTTTCTTT. Encoded protein: CSASVGGVNTEAFF.

The rearrangement uses TRBV3-1 (or the pseudogene TRBV3-2) and TRBJ1-2; 7 positions agree with TRBD1. The V gene's germline CDR1 is LGHDT and CDR2 YNNKEL (reference sequence). V was pared by 4 bases and J by 4 bases, with 6 bases of the junction left unmatched. CDR3 length: 14 residues. CDR3: CASSPGQTRYGYTF. DNA for the CDR3: TGTGCCAGCAGCCCGGGACAGACTCGCTATGGCTACACCTTC.

The chain links TRBV10-2 to TRBJ2-3; D not certain. The CDR3 totals 12 residues. The germline V and J ends were trimmed by 6 bases and 2 bases, with 6 bases remaining between them. CDR1 and CDR2 (germline): WSHSY, SAAADI. The CDR3 coding sequence is TGCGCCAGCAGCGACTTCACAGATACGCAGTATTTT. Protein product: CASSDFTDTQYF.

The chain combines TRBV6-5 with TRBJ1-1; D is undetermined. This CDR3 is 11 amino acids long. Germline CDR1 MNHEY, CDR2 SVGAGI. The V and J ends lost 8 bases and 4 bases respectively, with 8 bases between them. The CDR3 coding sequence is TGTGCCAGCGCCCGGGGCACTGAAGCTTTCTTT. The encoded protein is CASARGTEAFF.

The chain carries TRBV5-4 and TRBJ2-1, with D maybe TRBD1 (7 bases). CDR3 length: 16 residues. Germline CDR1 SGHNT, CDR2 YYREEE (reference sequence). V gave up 4 bases and J gave up 5 bases, with 19 bases separating them. This chain's CDR3 is CASSRPRGASHNEQFF. CDR3 nucleotides: TGTGCCAGCAGCCGCCCCAGGGGGGCGAGCCACAATGAGCAGTTCTTC. Full variable domain (missing parts from reference TRBV5-4 and TRBJ2-1): ETGVTQSPTHLIKTRGQQVTLRCSSQSGHNTVSWYQQALGQGPQFIFQYYREEENGRGNFPPRFSGLQFPNYSSELNVNALELDDSALYLCASSRPRGASHNEQFFGPGTRLTVL.

The rearrangement joins TRBV4-1 to TRBJ1-4, with D possibly matching TRBD1 (5 bases). V lost 5 bases and J lost 8, with 15 bases in between. Germline-derived CDR1 and CDR2 are MGHRA and YSYEKL. This CDR3 comprises 14 residues. This chain's CDR3 is CASSSYQGNEKLFF. The CDR3, as DNA: TGCGCCAGCAGCAGCTACCAGGGTAACGAAAAACTGTTTTTT.

The chain combines TRBV7-9 with TRBJ1-2, with D possibly TRBD1 on 5 matching bases. CDR3 length: 15 residues. With 5 bases removed from V and 8 bases from J, the gap between germline ends came to 21 bases. Germline V gives CDR1 SEHNR, CDR2 FQNEAQ (reference sequence). CDR3 in amino acids: CASSTGQGHQEGYTF. In DNA form, the CDR3 reads TGTGCCAGCAGCACCGGGCAGGGCCACCAGGAGGGCTACACCTTC.

This chain uses TRBV7-9 with TRBJ2-5, with TRBD2 matching 11 bases. Germline V CDR1 and CDR2: SEHNR, FQNEAQ (reference sequence). The CDR3 covers 15 residues. Germline trimming cut 7 bases from V and 7 bases from J; bases unmatched to any gene: 11. CDR3 residues: CASNRGLGLAGTQYF. CDR3 bases: TGTGCCAGCAACCGAGGGCTCGGACTAGCGGGGACCCAGTACTTC. Full variable domain (rest looked up from reference TRBV7-9 and TRBJ2-5): DTGVSQNPRHKITKRGQNVTFRCDPISEHNRLYWYRQTLGQGPEFLTYFQNEAQLEKSRLLSDRFSAERPKGSFSTLEIQRTEQGDSAMYLCASNRGLGLAGTQYFGPGTRLLVL.

The chain carries TRBV30 and TRBJ1-1; 8 bases agree with TRBD1. CDR1 and CDR2 (germline): GTSNPN, SVGIG (reference sequence). V lost 2 bases, J lost 1 base, and 0 bases stayed unmatched. This CDR3 is built from 13 residues. CDR3 nucleotides: TGTGCCTGGAGTCAGGGGGCGAACACTGAAGCTTTCTTT. As protein: CAWSQGANTEAFF.

The rearrangement links TRBV15 to TRBJ1-4; a possible D gene is TRBD1 (6 bases). Germline V gives CDR1 LNHNV, CDR2 YYDKDF (reference sequence). There are 15 residues in the CDR3. V was clipped by 0 bases and J by 8 bases, with 13 bases between them. This CDR3 is CATSRDQTGTEKLFF. For the CDR3, the DNA is TGTGCCACCAGCAGAGACCAGACAGGCACCGAAAAACTGTTTTTT.